What follows describes a single T cell receptor (beta chain). Other nucleotide sequences from this sample produce the same CDR3. Germline values: CDR1 SGHRS, CDR2 YFSETQ. With V trimmed by 1 base and J by 4 bases, 4 bases remained unmatched. There are 14 residues in the CDR3. These data belong to a study of blood T cell repertoires in COVID-19. Looking at the study overall: Italy, Spain and the United States were the sources of the convalescent and acute COVID-19 samples. T cells, B-cell-depleted T cells, or PBMCs provided the cDNA or gDNA that served as material.

Per the original data handling: Amplification of reference gene primers was used by the study to estimate nucleated cell counts. This table comes from immunoSEQ multiplex PCR, and its TCRdb copy is limited to in-frame clones, with some not included. The V and J calls and clone size were taken over from that table, and D and trimming were inferred from the DNA. Of about 240,000 clones listed, about 80% are singletons. The rearrangement joins TRBV5-1 to TRBJ2-7, with TRBD1 matching over 8 bases. The clonotype was recovered from a woman of 80 years or more with acute or convalescent COVID-19. What was sequenced was peripheral blood. CDR3 in DNA: TGCGCCAGCAGCTTGACAGGGGGAACTTACGAGCAGTACTTC. It specifies CASSLTGGTYEQYF. The variable domain in full, completed from reference TRBV5-1 and TRBJ2-7, reads KAGVTQTPRYLIKTRGQQVTLSCSPISGHRSVSWYQQTPGQGLQFLFEYFSETQRNKGNFPGRFSGRQFSNSRSEMNVSTLELGDSALYLCASSLTGGTYEQYFGPGTRLTVT.